The TCR beta chain described here comes from a study of blood T cells in healthy people across ages. This CDR3 comprises 15 residues. From germline, CDR1 is MGHDK and CDR2 SYGVNS. V gave up 3 bases and J gave up 2 bases, with 11 bases separating them. Study results and limitations: TCR beta diversity, measured per million T cells, fell in a roughly linear way with age. Estimated diversity, derived from one million T cells, was regarded as an underestimate. Percentage of naive T cells showed a strong correlation with TCR beta diversity.

Concerning this clonotype: Its specificity is not known.

PCR was performed a second time for 7 to 11 cycles using a sample-barcoded 5' primer and a J-beta primer mix. Every sample gave at least 2.5 million paired-end reads containing CDR3. TCRdb reprocessed the 5' RACE reads via MiXCR and lists one record per CDR3 protein. The repertoire holds fewer than 900,000 distinct CDR3 sequences, approximately 39% seen once, with under 25% in the top ten. The sample consisted of blood. The sequence was obtained from an older woman in good health. This chain uses TRBV25-1 with TRBJ2-1; D possibly corresponds to TRBD2 (7 bases). The chain's CDR3 is CASSDEGGPYNEQFF. The CDR3, as DNA: TGTGCCAGCAGTGACGAGGGGGGGCCCTACAATGAGCAGTTCTTC.